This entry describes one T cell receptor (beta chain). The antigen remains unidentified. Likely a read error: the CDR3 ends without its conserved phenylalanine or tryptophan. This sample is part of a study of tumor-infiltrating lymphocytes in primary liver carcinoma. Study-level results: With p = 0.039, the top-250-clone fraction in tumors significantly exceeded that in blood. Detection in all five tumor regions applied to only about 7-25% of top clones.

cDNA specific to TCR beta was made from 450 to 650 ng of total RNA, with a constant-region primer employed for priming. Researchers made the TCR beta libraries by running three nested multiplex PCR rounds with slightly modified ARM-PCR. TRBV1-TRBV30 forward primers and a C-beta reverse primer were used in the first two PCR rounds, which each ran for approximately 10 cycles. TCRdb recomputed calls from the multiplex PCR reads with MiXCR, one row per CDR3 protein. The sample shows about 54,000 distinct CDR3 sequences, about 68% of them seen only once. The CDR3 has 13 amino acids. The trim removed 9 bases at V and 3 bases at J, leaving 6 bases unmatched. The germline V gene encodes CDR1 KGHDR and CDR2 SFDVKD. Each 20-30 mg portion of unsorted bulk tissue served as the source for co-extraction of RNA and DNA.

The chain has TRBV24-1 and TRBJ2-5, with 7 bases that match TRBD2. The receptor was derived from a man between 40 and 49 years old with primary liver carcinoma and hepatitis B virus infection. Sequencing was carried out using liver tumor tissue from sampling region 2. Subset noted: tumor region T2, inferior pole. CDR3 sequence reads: CATERAGEETQYL. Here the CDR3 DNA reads TGTGCCACCGAGCGTGCGGGAGAAGAGACCCAGTACCTC.